The clone carrying this T cell receptor (beta chain) was seen at least ten times. What it binds is not known. Germline V gene sequence: CDR1 SGHAT, CDR2 FQNNGV. V lost 5 bases and J lost 6; bases outside the gene matches: 13. The CDR3 is 18 residues long. Amplification of TCR beta CDR3 regions was performed using RNA transcripts as template. The primer set for the first-round RT-PCR of the TCR CDR3 was HTBI. TCRdb re-called the multiplex PCR reads with MiXCR, one entry per CDR3 protein. The sample includes 600,000 to 750,000 distinct CDR3 sequences, 15% to 20% of them seen just once. This entry belongs to a study of T cells in Graves' hyperthyroidism and ophthalmopathy. Study-wide context: Sampling of peripheral blood happened at initial diagnosis, prior to any treatment.

Diagnoses rested on clinical symptoms, serum thyroxine and TRAb, thyroid ultrasound and orbital computed tomography. Study findings and constraints: Ophthalmopathy was identified by the model a median around 6.3 months ahead of onset. Most clonotypes that expanded in the thyroid above 0.001 also showed up in blood.

The chain links TRBV11-2 to TRBJ2-1, with 13 nucleotides matching TRBD2. Sequenced: blood. The TCR originated in a man aged 45 to 65 with Graves' hyperthyroidism. CDR3 in amino acids: CASSLTSGRLLTGNEQFF. For the CDR3, the DNA is TGTGCCAGCAGCCTGACTAGCGGGAGGTTGCTAACGGGCAATGAGCAGTTCTTC. Looking up the rest from reference TRBV11-2 and TRBJ2-1 gives the full variable domain: EAGVAQSPRYKIIEKRQSVAFWCNPISGHATLYWYQQILGQGPKLLIQFQNNGVVDDSQLPKDRFSAERLKGVDSTLKIQPAKLEDSAVYLCASSLTSGRLLTGNEQFFGPGTRLTVL.